Presented here are 30 T cell receptor beta chains from one specimen sequenced in a study of T cell repertoires in cytomegalovirus infection. TCRdb called the reads again in MiXCR, with one record for every CDR3 protein. The sample holds about 830,000 distinct CDR3 sequences, 32% seen once. Their antigens are not known. This specimen was cultured CD8+ T cells from PBMCs, taken from culture after CMV antigen stimulation. The source is a human donor in good health (CMV status not recorded). Some clones in this sample may be carry-over from other donors' samples.

Ten or more counts support this clonotype. The chain couples TRBV12-3 or TRBV12-4 to TRBJ2-3; D possibly corresponds to TRBD1 (6 bases). The CDR3 totals 15 residues. The germline V and J ends were trimmed by 3 bases and 4 bases, with 14 bases remaining between them. For the CDR3, the DNA is TGTGCCAGCAGTTTTAGGGGGTTTGTGGCAGATACGCAGTATTTT. Its translation: CASSFRGFVADTQYF.

The rearrangement links TRBV5-6 to TRBJ2-1; maybe TRBD1 (5 bases). The CDR3 spans 15 residues. Germline values: CDR1 SGHDT, CDR2 YYEEEE. V was shortened by 0 bases and J by 8 bases, with 15 bases between the two germline ends. The CDR3 region is CASSLAFRARDEQFF. Here the CDR3 DNA reads TGTGCCAGCAGCTTGGCTTTCAGGGCTCGGGATGAGCAGTTCTTC. The variable domain in full, completed from reference TRBV5-6 and TRBJ2-1, reads DAGVTQSPTHLIKTRGQQVTLRCSPKSGHDTVSWYQQALGQGPQFIFQYYEEEERQRGNFPDRFSGHQFPNYSSELNVNALLLGDSALYLCASSLAFRARDEQFFGPGTRLTVL.

This clonotype was seen ten or more times. The chain couples TRBV27 to TRBJ2-1; unclear D gene. V was trimmed by 1 base and J by 5 bases, leaving 0 bases between them. The germline V gene encodes CDR1 MNHEY and CDR2 SMNVEV (reference sequence). The CDR3 loop spans 11 amino acids. The CDR3, as DNA: TGTGCCAGCAGTTTATACAATGAGCAGTTCTTC. Translation: CASSLYNEQFF.

About this clonotype itself: At one of its ends the junction is not consistent with the germline gene, which may arise from a read error. The chain joins TRBV12-3 or TRBV12-4 to TRBJ1-3, with D unresolved. The CDR3 spans 15 residues. The CDR3 reads CAIRSYENSGNTLYF. CDR3 nucleotides: TGTGCCATCAGATCGTACGAGAACTCTGGAAACACCTTATATTTT.

This clonotype came up a few times. V and J are TRBV6-1 and TRBJ1-4, with D perhaps matching TRBD1 (5 bases). This CDR3 spans 12 amino acids. The germline CDR1 and CDR2 sequences are MNHNS and SASEGT. The V and J ends lost 6 bases and 8 bases respectively, with 10 bases between them. The CDR3: CASRPAGEKLFF. CDR3 nucleotide sequence: TGTGCCAGCAGGCCAGCAGGGGAAAAACTGTTTTTT.

The table lists this clonotype with a few counts. The chain joins TRBV20-1 to TRBJ1-5, with D maybe TRBD1 (6 bases). The germline gives CDR1 DFQATT, CDR2 SNEGSKA (reference sequence). The CDR3 is made up of 14 amino acids. V lost 5 bases and J lost 0, with 11 bases in between. As DNA, the CDR3 is TGCAGTGCTGGAAACAGGGTTAGCAATCAGCCCCAGCATTTT. Its protein is CSAGNRVSNQPQHF.

This clonotype came up a few times. V is TRBV4-1 and J is TRBJ1-6, with D unresolved. From germline, CDR1 is MGHRA and CDR2 YSYEKL. This CDR3 is built from 13 residues. Trimming took off 1 base at V and 7 bases at J, with 5 bases between the two ends. CDR3: CASSQVLNSPLHF. The CDR3 DNA is TGCGCCAGCAGCCAAGTACTCAATTCACCCCTCCACTTT.

A few counts support this clonotype. This chain uses TRBV27 with TRBJ2-4; weak D call: TRBD1 (6 bases). The CDR3 loop spans 16 amino acids. V lost 4 bases to trimming and J lost 1 base, with 14 bases between them. Germline values: CDR1 MNHEY, CDR2 SMNVEV (reference sequence). The CDR3 loop is CASSSDRRSAKNIQYF. The DNA for the CDR3 is TGTGCCAGCAGTTCTGACAGGAGATCGGCCAAAAACATTCAGTACTTC.

The CDR3 here is CASSPDRGREETQYF. The CDR3, as DNA: TGTGCCAGCAGCCCGGACAGGGGCAGGGAAGAGACCCAGTACTTC. V is TRBV6-5 and J is TRBJ2-5, with 9 bases matching TRBD1. V lost 6 bases, J lost 3 bases, and 8 bases stayed unmatched. There are 15 residues in the CDR3. The germline CDR1 and CDR2 sequences are MNHEY and SVGAGI.

The CDR3 DNA reads as TGTGCCAGTACCCATTCAGGGGGAACCTTCGACCACGAGCAGTACTTC. This translates into CASTHSGGTFDHEQYF. The gene calls are TRBV2 and TRBJ2-7; 7 bases line up with TRBD1. The CDR3 totals 16 residues. V lost 9 bases to trimming and J lost 5 bases; unmatched junction nucleotides: 19. Germline-derived CDR1 and CDR2 are SNHLY and FYNNEI.

This clonotype was recorded once. CDR3 sequence reads: CASSQELSDTQYF. For the CDR3, the DNA is TGCGCCAGCAGCCAAGAATTAAGCGATACGCAGTATTTT. V is TRBV4-3 and J is TRBJ2-3; no definite D call. This CDR3 contains 13 residues. Germline lookup yields CDR1 LGHNA and CDR2 YSLEER. Trimming left V 0 bases short and J 6 bases short, with 7 bases between.

This clonotype has just a few counts. The CDR3 bases are TGTGCCAGCATCCGAGTTGACGGGGGGTTCACAGATACGCAGTATTTT. Translation: CASIRVDGGFTDTQYF. The rearrangement links TRBV6-1 to TRBJ2-3; 7 nucleotides agree with TRBD2. The CDR3 is 16 residues long. The J segment lost 2 bases and the V segment lost 7 bases, leaving 12 bases of the junction unmatched. Per the germline V gene, CDR1 is MNHNS and CDR2 is SASEGT.

This clonotype was observed many times. The V gene is TRBV25-1, the J gene TRBJ2-2; 9 nucleotides match TRBD2. The ends lost 1 base at V and 0 bases at J; junction bases unmatched: 6. The CDR3 has 18 amino acids. Germline CDR1 is MGHDK and CDR2 is SYGVNS. Here the CDR3 DNA reads TGTGCCAGCAGTGAATTACGCGGGGGGGCTCCGAACACCGGGGAGCTGTTTTTT. Translation: CASSELRGGAPNTGELFF.

At least ten counts were recorded for this clonotype. V is TRBV6-1 and J is TRBJ2-2; TRBD2 aligns across 7 bases. The CDR3 length is 18 residues. The V segment lost 2 bases and the J segment 2 bases; nucleotides outside the gene matches: 11. Germline lookup yields CDR1 MNHNS and CDR2 SASEGT. The CDR3 nucleotides are TGTGCCAGCAGTGAAAGGATAAGGGACTACGCCAACACCGGGGAGCTGTTTTTT. It translates to CASSERIRDYANTGELFF.

This clonotype was detected a few times. This chain links TRBV6-6 with TRBJ1-1; perhaps TRBD1 as D (5 bases). CDR1 and CDR2 from the germline V gene are MNHNY and SVGAGI (reference sequence). The CDR3 covers 13 residues. Trimming pared 7 bases from V and 4 bases from J, leaving 13 bases between. The DNA of the CDR3 is TGTGCCAGCACTCGGGGACCGGGCACTGAAGCTTTCTTT. Its protein product is CASTRGPGTEAFF.

This chain links TRBV6-5 with TRBJ2-3, with D possibly being TRBD2 (5 bases). CDR1 is MNHEY, CDR2 SVGAGI, per germline. V lost 4 bases, J lost 2 bases, and 16 bases lay in between. This CDR3 is built from 16 residues. This CDR3 reads CASSWTYSDYTDTQYF. DNA for the CDR3: TGTGCCAGCAGTTGGACTTATTCCGACTACACAGATACGCAGTATTTT.

This chain links TRBV6-5 with TRBJ1-1; maybe TRBD1 (6 bases). Germline V gene data show CDR1 as MNHEY and CDR2 as SVGAGI. The V end lost 2 bases, the J end lost 1 base, and 8 bases lay between the germline ends. CDR3 length equals 14 residues. The CDR3 reads CASSYMGANTEAFF. Here the CDR3 DNA reads TGTGCCAGCAGTTACATGGGGGCGAACACTGAAGCTTTCTTT.

At least ten counts were recorded for this clonotype. This chain uses TRBV7-6 with TRBJ1-1; 8 nucleotides agree with TRBD1. Germline CDR1 reads SGHVS; CDR2 reads FNYEAQ. The CDR3 has 14 amino acids. The V segment lost 1 base and the J segment 6 bases; nucleotides outside the gene matches: 4. The CDR3 bases are TGTGCCAGCAGCTTAGGACAGGGGAGGCCTGAAGCTTTCTTT. This sequence encodes CASSLGQGRPEAFF.

The V call is TRBV5-1, the J call TRBJ2-7, with TRBD2 matching 8 bases. The V gene end was trimmed by 6 bases and the J gene end by 6 bases; junction bases not matched to a gene: 14. The CDR3 loop spans 15 amino acids. Germline assignment: CDR1 SGHRS and CDR2 YFSETQ. CDR3 amino acids: CASTLGLAGYGEQYF. In DNA, the CDR3 is TGCGCCAGCACTCTTGGATTAGCGGGGTATGGCGAGCAGTACTTC.

Ten or more counts support this clonotype. The chain uses TRBV12-5 and TRBJ2-1, with D perhaps matching TRBD1 (6 bases). Germline CDR1 LGHNT, CDR2 FRNRAP. The CDR3 runs to 15 residues. V lost 2 bases and J lost 5, with 13 bases in between. The DNA of the CDR3 is TGTGCTAGTGGTTTGAACAGGGTTCCCCACAATGAGCAGTTCTTC. Encoded protein: CASGLNRVPHNEQFF.

The chain recombines TRBV6-2 or TRBV6-3 with TRBJ1-6; 7 bases line up with TRBD1. V lost 5 bases to trimming and J lost 5 bases; unmatched junction nucleotides: 6. CDR1 and CDR2 (germline): MNHEY, SVGEGT. The length of the CDR3 is 15 residues. CDR3 residues: CASSHPGQNNSPLHF. The CDR3 DNA sequence: TGTGCCAGCAGTCACCCGGGACAGAATAATTCACCCCTCCACTTT.

J is TRBJ2-1 and V is TRBV6-5; 9 nucleotides agree with TRBD2. The CDR3 loop spans 15 amino acids. Per the germline V gene, CDR1 is MNHEY and CDR2 is SVGAGI. Trimming took 2 bases from V and 8 from J; bases not matched to a gene: 7. CDR3 sequence reads: CASSYEPSGAYEQFF. CDR3 coding DNA: TGTGCCAGCAGTTACGAGCCTAGCGGGGCGTATGAGCAGTTCTTC.

This clonotype showed up just a few times. The CDR3 region has the DNA TGCGCCAGCAGCCAAGATCGGGTTAACACCGGGGAGCTGTTTTTT. It translates to CASSQDRVNTGELFF. The chain uses TRBV4-3 and TRBJ2-2, with D unresolved. Germline CDR1 reads LGHNA; CDR2 reads YSLEER. The CDR3 is 15 residues long. V was trimmed by 0 bases and J by 2 bases, leaving 7 bases between them.

About this clonotype: Mismatch with germline at one junction end may stem from a read error. DNA for the CDR3: TGTGCCAGCGCACCCCCTATTTTGAACGCTGAAGCTTTCTTT. This codes for CASAPPILNAEAFF. This sequence joins TRBV7-9 and TRBJ1-1; D unresolved. The CDR3 runs 14 residues. The V gene's germline CDR1 is SEHNR and CDR2 FQNEAQ (reference sequence).

The chain has TRBV5-6 and TRBJ1-6; no reliable D call. V shed 3 bases and J shed 7 bases, with 14 bases lying between them. The CDR3 has 15 amino acids. CDR1 is SGHDT, CDR2 YYEEEE, per germline. The CDR3 DNA follows: TGTGCCAGCAGCTGGCGCCGGTCCGGGAATTCACCCCTCCACTTT. This codes for CASSWRRSGNSPLHF.

This chain uses TRBV4-3 with TRBJ2-1, with D perhaps matching TRBD1 (7 bases). Germline loops: CDR1 LGHNA, CDR2 YSLEER. Trimming stripped 3 bases from V and 0 bases from J, with 15 bases between. This CDR3 has 17 residues. CDR3 amino acids: CASSQPAGGSSYNEQFF. The CDR3 bases are TGCGCCAGCAGCCAGCCGGCAGGGGGGAGCTCCTACAATGAGCAGTTCTTC.

A few counts support this clonotype. This rearrangement joins TRBV27 to TRBJ2-7; 10 bases are shared with TRBD1. The CDR3 is 14 amino acids. V trimming: 5 bases; J trimming: 2 bases; junction bases outside the gene matches: 3. Germline V gene data show CDR1 as MNHEY and CDR2 as SMNVEV (reference sequence). CDR3 amino acids: CASSTDRGPYEQYF. CDR3 nucleotides: TGTGCCAGCAGTACCGACAGGGGGCCCTACGAGCAGTACTTC.

The chain carries TRBV10-3 and TRBJ2-1, with TRBD1 identical over 9 bases. The trim removed 3 bases at V and 6 bases at J, leaving 3 bases unmatched. The CDR3 spans 14 residues. CDR1 is ENHRY, CDR2 SYGVKD, per germline. CDR3: CAISDLTGGNEQFF. For the CDR3, the DNA is TGTGCCATCAGTGACTTGACAGGGGGCAATGAGCAGTTCTTC.

V usage is TRBV6-5 and J usage is TRBJ2-7; 8 bases align to TRBD2. V lost 2 bases, J lost 2 bases, and 2 bases stayed unmatched. Germline loops: CDR1 MNHEY, CDR2 SVGAGI. This CDR3 is built from 14 residues. As DNA, the CDR3 is TGTGCCAGCAGTTACGCGGGGGGCGCCTACGAGCAGTACTTC. Its protein is CASSYAGGAYEQYF.

The chain combines TRBV5-6 with TRBJ2-7; TRBD1 matches 7 bases. V shed 8 bases and J 4 bases; nucleotides not matched to a gene: 21. This CDR3 contains 17 residues. The germline gives CDR1 SGHDT, CDR2 YYEEEE. CDR3 residues: CARRTGTAYSAMYEQYV. CDR3 in DNA: TGTGCCAGACGAACTGGGACAGCTTACTCAGCGATGTACGAGCAGTACGTC.